Listed here are 21 T cell receptor beta chains from one sample, sequenced in a study of cytotoxic CD8 clonotypes in ibrutinib-treated CLL. Libraries were prepared by immunoSEQ multiplex PCR; TCRdb keeps only in-frame clonotypes and omits some of them. This sample has some 130,000 clones, with roughly 88% found just once. This sample comprised PBMCs, obtained after 24 months of ibrutinib treatment. The receptors were sampled from a human donor with chronic lymphocytic leukemia.

CDR3 sequence reads: CASSQEGMGQGFYEQFF. The DNA for the CDR3 is TGCGCCAGCAGCCAAGAGGGGATGGGACAGGGTTTCTATGAGCAGTTCTTC. This chain joins TRBV4-3 and TRBJ2-1, with 9 bases lining up with TRBD1. CDR1 and CDR2 (germline): LGHNA, YSLEER. Trimming took 0 bases from V and 8 from J; bases not matched to a gene: 11. The CDR3 sequence is 17 residues long.

The chain links TRBV4-2 to TRBJ2-1; 7 bases agree with TRBD1. The CDR3 length is 17 residues. Looked up from germline, CDR1 is LGHNA and CDR2 is YNFKEQ. V lost 2 bases and J lost 0; bases outside the gene matches: 7. The CDR3 region has the DNA TGTGCCAGCAGCCAACCCACAGGGGCGAGCTCCTACAATGAGCAGTTCTTC. Residues: CASSQPTGASSYNEQFF.

This clone has just a few counts. V and J are TRBV4-1 and TRBJ2-3, with 7 bases lining up with TRBD1. V was clipped by 5 bases and J by 0 bases; unmatched bases: 5. The germline gives CDR1 MGHRA, CDR2 YSYEKL. CDR3 length: 15 amino acids. The CDR3 DNA reads as TGCGCCAGCAGCGGAACAGGGGTGAGCACAGATACGCAGTATTTT. It encodes CASSGTGVSTDTQYF.

The V call is TRBV2, the J call TRBJ2-7; possibly TRBD2 for D (5 bases). V lost 8 bases to trimming and J lost 5 bases, with 16 bases between them. Germline CDR1 reads SNHLY; CDR2 reads FYNNEI. The length of the CDR3 is 13 residues. The CDR3: CASRPPGWNEQYF. CDR3 DNA: TGTGCCAGCCGCCCCCCGGGGTGGAACGAGCAGTACTTC. Variable domain in full (rest from reference TRBV2 and TRBJ2-7): EPEVTQTPSHQVTQMGQEVILRCVPISNHLYFYWYRQILGQKVEFLVSFYNNEISEKSEIFDDQFSVERPDGSNFTLKIRSTKLEDSAMYFCASRPPGWNEQYFGPGTRLTVT.

The chain uses TRBV5-6 and TRBJ2-3; possible D gene TRBD1, 5 bases. This CDR3 region has 16 residues. Between the trimmed V and J ends, which lost 3 bases and 0 bases, there was a span of 14 bases. Germline assignment: CDR1 SGHDT and CDR2 YYEEEE. CDR3 in DNA: TGTGCCAGCAGCTCCCTCGGCAGGGCAAGCACAGATACGCAGTATTTT. Its translation: CASSSLGRASTDTQYF.

The genes are TRBV2 and TRBJ2-7; D uncertain. The V gene's germline CDR1 is SNHLY and CDR2 FYNNEI. The CDR3 extends over 12 amino acids. Trimming stripped 8 bases from V and 1 base from J, with 9 bases between. The CDR3 sequence: CASAGQSYEQYF. CDR3 bases: TGTGCCAGCGCCGGGCAGTCCTACGAGCAGTACTTC.

The chain has TRBV5-4 and TRBJ1-1, with 10 bases aligning to TRBD1. The CDR3 consists of 16 residues. J gave up 2 bases and V 4 bases, and 8 bases lay outside the gene matches. The germline V gene encodes CDR1 SGHNT and CDR2 YYREEE (reference sequence). CDR3 region: CASSRGQGVGNTEAFF. For the CDR3, the DNA is TGTGCCAGCAGCCGTGGACAGGGGGTGGGTAACACTGAAGCTTTCTTT.

This chain uses TRBV18 with TRBJ1-1, with D unresolved. The CDR3 contains 13 residues. The germline gives CDR1 KGHSH, CDR2 LQKENI. Trimming removed 0 bases from V and 2 bases from J, with 4 bases in between. The CDR3 nucleotides are TGTGCCAGCTCACCACCGTCTAACACTGAAGCTTTCTTT. Its translation: CASSPPSNTEAFF.

CDR3 amino acids: CASRGPGTGDYGYTF. DNA of the CDR3: TGTGCCAGCAGAGGTCCCGGGACAGGGGACTATGGCTACACCTTC. The rearrangement uses TRBV28 and TRBJ1-2; 10 bases are shared with TRBD1. Germline lookup yields CDR1 MDHEN and CDR2 SYDVKM. The CDR3 is made up of 15 amino acids. J lost 3 bases, V lost 6 bases, and 7 bases had no gene match.

There are a few counts of this clone. The chain has TRBV28 and TRBJ2-6; D might be TRBD2 (6 bases). The CDR3 spans 17 residues. Deletions cut 5 bases from V and 0 bases from J, with 14 bases between. Germline V gene lookup returns CDR1 MDHEN and CDR2 SYDVKM. The CDR3 DNA is TGTGCCAGCAGTCCGAGCGGGTGGATCTCTGGGGCCAACGTCCTGACTTTC. Its translation is CASSPSGWISGANVLTF. The full variable domain, its missing parts supplied by reference TRBV28 and TRBJ2-6, is DVKVTQSSRYLVKRTGEKVFLECVQDMDHENMFWYRQDPGLGLRLIYFSYDVKMKEKGDIPEGYSVSREKKERFSLILESASTNQTSMYLCASSPSGWISGANVLTFGAGSRLTVL.

The V and J genes are TRBV28 and TRBJ2-2; a weak D match, TRBD2 (6 bases). The CDR3 is 15 residues long. Trimming removed 5 bases from V and 4 bases from J, with 14 bases in between. The V gene's germline CDR1 is MDHEN and CDR2 SYDVKM. CDR3 bases: TGTGCCAGCAGTCCTATCCGGGGGTTCACCGGGGAGCTGTTTTTT. Protein: CASSPIRGFTGELFF.

The V gene is TRBV30, the J gene TRBJ2-5; possibly TRBD1 for D (5 bases). Germline V gene data show CDR1 as GTSNPN and CDR2 as SVGIG (reference sequence). The CDR3 consists of 12 residues. Between the trimmed V and J ends, which lost 4 bases and 3 bases, there was a span of 9 bases. CDR3 region: CAWTRQKETQYF. CDR3 sequence (DNA): TGTGCCTGGACCCGACAGAAAGAGACCCAGTACTTC.

This clone was recorded once. This chain uses TRBV6-5 with TRBJ1-1; D perhaps matches TRBD1 (5 bases). The CDR3 contains 14 residues. Germline values: CDR1 MNHEY, CDR2 SVGAGI. The V gene lost 8 bases and the J gene lost 6 bases, with 19 bases spanning the gap. The CDR3 loop is CASGRQPAEPEAFF. CDR3 in DNA: TGTGCCAGCGGGAGACAGCCGGCGGAGCCTGAAGCTTTCTTT.

The genes are TRBV5-4 and TRBJ1-1; TRBD1 agrees at 7 bases. The length of the CDR3 is 16 residues. V shed 3 bases and J 2 bases; nucleotides not matched to a gene: 10. Germline lookup yields CDR1 SGHNT and CDR2 YYREEE (reference sequence). In nucleotides, the CDR3 is TGTGCCAGCAGCTCACCAAAAGACAGGGATAACACTGAAGCTTTCTTT. This codes for CASSSPKDRDNTEAFF.

This chain joins TRBV18 and TRBJ2-2, with 7 positions matching TRBD2. Unmatched junction bases numbered 12, after V lost 1 base and J lost 4 bases. The germline V gene has CDR1 KGHSH and CDR2 LQKENI. CDR3 length: 18 amino acids. The CDR3 spells CASSPLSLGRLTTGELFF. The CDR3 nucleotides are TGTGCCAGCTCACCACTATCCCTCGGGAGGCTGACCACCGGGGAGCTGTTTTTT.

J is TRBJ1-3 and V is TRBV6-5; D not certain. The V gene's germline CDR1 is MNHEY and CDR2 SVGAGI. This CDR3 comprises 16 residues. V lost 0 bases and J 1 base, leaving 10 bases between the germline ends. The CDR3 DNA reads TGTGCCAGCAGTTACTCGATGGCGGGTTCTGGAAACACCATATATTTT. This encodes CASSYSMAGSGNTIYF.

The chain employs TRBV10-3 and TRBJ2-5; 14 bases fit TRBD2. Germline V lookup: CDR1 ENHRY, CDR2 SYGVKD. This CDR3 contains 17 residues. J gave up 4 bases and V 0 bases, and 4 bases lay outside the gene matches. DNA of the CDR3: TGTGCCATCAGTGAGTCAGGGACTAGCGGGAGTCGAGAGACCCAGTACTTC. This translates into CAISESGTSGSRETQYF.

V and J are TRBV15 and TRBJ1-5; no reliable D call. The CDR3 loop spans 12 amino acids. Trimming stripped 0 bases from V and 7 bases from J, with 4 bases between. From germline, CDR1 is LNHNV and CDR2 YYDKDF (reference sequence). DNA of the CDR3: TGTGCCACCAGCAGAGACTGGCAGCCCCAGCATTTT. Its translation is CATSRDWQPQHF. Full variable domain (rest looked up from reference TRBV15 and TRBJ1-5): DAMVIQNPRYQVTQFGKPVTLSCSQTLNHNVMYWYQQKSSQAPKLLFHYYDKDFNNEADTPDNFQSRRPNTSFCFLDIRSPGLGDTAMYLCATSRDWQPQHFGDGTRLSIL.

The V gene is TRBV2, the J gene TRBJ2-7, with a possible D match to TRBD1 (5 bases). The CDR3 is 14 amino acids. V was clipped by 3 bases and J by 3 bases, with 12 bases between them. Per the germline V gene, CDR1 is SNHLY and CDR2 is FYNNEI. Written as DNA, the CDR3 is TGTGCCAGCAGTGATCAGGGAAGATTCTACGAGCAGTACTTC. It yields the protein CASSDQGRFYEQYF.

This clone came up once. The chain couples TRBV7-9 to TRBJ1-4; D ambiguous. The CDR3 sequence is 15 residues long. The ends were cut back, 7 bases at V and 5 bases at J, with 17 bases in the middle. CDR1 is SEHNR and CDR2 is FQNEAQ in the germline V gene (reference sequence). The CDR3: CASTPMGIENEKLFF. CDR3 DNA: TGTGCCAGCACCCCCATGGGGATTGAGAATGAAAAACTGTTTTTT.

This chain connects TRBV5-1 to TRBJ2-5; 7 nucleotides line up with TRBD2. In germline, CDR1 is SGHRS, CDR2 YFSETQ. Losses at the gene ends were 4 bases for V and 1 base for J; bases not matched to a gene: 4. The CDR3 sequence is 14 residues long. The CDR3 sequence: CASSPGGSQETQYF. CDR3 nucleotide sequence: TGCGCCAGCAGCCCCGGGGGGTCCCAAGAGACCCAGTACTTC.